This T cell receptor (beta chain) stems from a study of shared clonotypes between healthy human individuals. When replicate PCRs were run on sorted subsets, they used about 220 ng DNA, approximately 27,000 T cell genomes. In the authors' methods: For the immunoSEQ data, sequences were junction-only without quality scores, so filtering differed. The assay was immunoSEQ multiplex PCR, and TCRdb's table has in-frame clones only and misses some. V and J calls plus clone size are reproduced from that table; the DNA served to infer D and trimming. The sample holds about 2.5 million clones, around 93% seen once. This CDR3 region has 13 residues. V trimming: 6 bases; J trimming: 4 bases; junction bases outside the gene matches: 5. CDR1 is SQVTM and CDR2 is ANQGSEA in the germline V gene. Whole-study results and caveats: Clonotype sharing across four donors was observed for around 4.8% of naive CD4 clonotypes.

Donors were Caucasian adults residing in Nashville, Tennessee, USA. With regard to this clone: Its antigen remains unknown.

The receptor comes from a man aged 18 to 30 in good health. Some clones in this sample may be carry-over from other donors' samples. This rearrangement joins TRBV29-1 to TRBJ1-2; TRBD1 aligns across 10 bases. The sample was naive CD4+ T cells from PBMCs. Indicated subset: CD45RA+ positively selected. CDR3 amino acids: CSVDRGLGYGYTF. The DNA for the CDR3 is TGCAGCGTCGACAGGGGGCTTGGCTATGGCTACACCTTC.